This TCR beta chain originates from a study of PD-L1 blockade in urothelial cancer. Some clones are missing from TCRdb's copy, which holds only in-frame ones; the method was immunoSEQ multiplex PCR. Of some 80,000 clones listed, around four fifths are singletons. Germline trimming cut 4 bases from V and 0 bases from J; bases unmatched to any gene: 5. The CDR3 consists of 16 residues. Germline CDR1 MGHRA, CDR2 YSYEKL. Indicated time point: pretreatment peripheral blood. The rearrangement uses TRBV4-1 and TRBJ2-1; 8 bases are shared with TRBD2. The sequenced sample was PBMCs, obtained around atezolizumab (anti-PD-L1) treatment. This receptor was taken from a man aged 35 to 55 with urothelial cancer. The CDR3 reads CASSLLREGSYNEQFF. CDR3 bases: TGCGCCAGCAGCCTCCTCCGGGAGGGCTCCTACAATGAGCAGTTCTTC.